This entry lists 18 T cell receptor beta chains sequenced from one sample in a study of T cell responses to AZD1222 COVID-19 vaccine. Clones were read by immunoSEQ multiplex PCR, and TCRdb kept only the in-frame ones, dropping some. The sample contains roughly 120,000 clones, approximately 85% of which appear only once. Sequencing used peripheral blood, obtained 28 days after the second AZD1222 dose. Receptors originate from an adult who received the AZD1222 COVID-19 vaccine.

The chain recombines TRBV5-6 with TRBJ1-4; D is possibly TRBD1 (5 bases). This CDR3 region has 16 residues. V was pared by 4 bases and J by 0 bases, with 13 bases between. The germline CDR1 and CDR2 sequences are SGHDT and YYEEEE. CDR3 DNA: TGTGCCAGCAGCCGGGGACGGACTGCAACTAATGAAAAACTGTTTTTT. Its protein is CASSRGRTATNEKLFF.

This clone was picked up a small number of times. The V and J genes are TRBV4-1 and TRBJ1-6; D not resolved. V was pared by 6 bases and J by 7 bases, with 22 bases between. CDR1 and CDR2 (germline): MGHRA, YSYEKL. This CDR3 is 17 amino acids long. The CDR3 sequence is CASSQETGLNLNSPLHF. DNA of the CDR3: TGCGCCAGCAGTCAGGAAACCGGACTGAACCTAAATTCACCCCTCCACTTT.

The chain is built from TRBV9 and TRBJ1-2; the match to TRBD1 covers 8 bases. Germline CDR1 SGDLS, CDR2 YYNGEE. J was trimmed by 2 bases and V by 3 bases; bases with no gene match: 15. The CDR3 is 18 residues long. CDR3 in DNA: TGTGCCAGCAGCGCCAAGGGGGGCAGGGGGCATTCAAACTATGGCTACACCTTC. It encodes CASSAKGGRGHSNYGYTF.

V and J are TRBV5-6 and TRBJ1-2; no clear D. The germline V gene encodes CDR1 SGHDT and CDR2 YYEEEE. The CDR3 consists of 13 residues. The V gene lost 0 bases and the J gene lost 4 bases, with 7 bases spanning the gap. The DNA for the CDR3 is TGTGCCAGCAGCTTGGACCGCGGCTATGGCTACACCTTC. Its translation is CASSLDRGYGYTF.

The chain carries TRBV6-4 and TRBJ2-1, with D possibly TRBD1 on 6 matching bases. V was trimmed by 5 bases and J by 7 bases, leaving 6 bases between them. Germline CDR1 MRHNA, CDR2 SNTAGT. This CDR3 comprises 11 residues. CDR3 sequence (DNA): TGTGCCAGCAGTCAGGGGAATGAGCAGTTCTTC. It translates to CASSQGNEQFF.

The genes are TRBV4-2 and TRBJ2-5, with D perhaps matching TRBD2 (6 bases). With 4 bases removed from V and 4 bases from J, the gap between germline ends came to 13 bases. The CDR3 spans 14 residues. Germline CDR1 and CDR2: LGHNA and YNFKEQ. CDR3 DNA sequence: TGTGCCAGCAGCCGCGATAGCGGAGGAGAGACCCAGTACTTC. Translated, it gives CASSRDSGGETQYF.

The chain couples TRBV3-1 (or the pseudogene TRBV3-2) to TRBJ1-5; D gene uncertain. Germline assignment: CDR1 LGHDT and CDR2 YNNKEL (reference sequence). V dropped 4 bases and J dropped 5 bases, with 12 bases sitting between them. CDR3 size: 14 residues. The CDR3 DNA is TGTGCCAGCAGCCCGGCCCCCGGGGATCAGCCCCAGCATTTT. Its translation: CASSPAPGDQPQHF.

This clone was seen more than once but under ten times. The genes are TRBV5-1 and TRBJ1-4, with D unclear. Trimming stripped 0 bases from V and 5 bases from J, with 11 bases between. Germline CDR1 SGHRS, CDR2 YFSETQ. The CDR3 loop spans 15 amino acids. CDR3 protein: CASSLVEGSNEKLFF. CDR3 in DNA: TGCGCCAGCAGCTTGGTTGAGGGATCAAATGAAAAACTGTTTTTT.

V gene TRBV3-1 (or the pseudogene TRBV3-2) combines with J gene TRBJ1-6; D is uncertain. Germline V gene sequence: CDR1 LGHDT, CDR2 YNNKEL (reference sequence). The CDR3 is 17 residues long. Between the trimmed V and J ends, which lost 0 bases and 3 bases, there was a span of 12 bases. The CDR3 bases are TGTGCCAGCAGCCAAGATAGGGATCGAGACTATAATTCACCCCTCCACTTT. It encodes CASSQDRDRDYNSPLHF.

This chain joins TRBV5-6 and TRBJ1-3; a possible D gene is TRBD1 (6 bases). In germline, CDR1 is SGHDT, CDR2 YYEEEE. The CDR3 is made up of 15 amino acids. With 4 bases removed from V and 2 bases from J, the gap between germline ends came to 13 bases. The CDR3 loop is CASSRGGVTGNTIYF. DNA for the CDR3: TGTGCCAGCAGCCGAGGGGGAGTTACTGGAAACACCATATATTTT.

This clone occurred a few times. V usage is TRBV10-3 and J usage is TRBJ2-2; D is undetermined. The CDR3 totals 13 residues. Germline loops: CDR1 ENHRY, CDR2 SYGVKD. Deletions cut 2 bases from V and 0 bases from J, with 1 base between. The CDR3 spells CAISEPNTGELFF. CDR3 DNA: TGTGCCATCAGTGAGCCGAACACCGGGGAGCTGTTTTTT.

The rearrangement uses TRBV11-2 and TRBJ1-1; the D is unclear. The V and J ends lost 5 bases and 5 bases respectively, with 15 bases between them. CDR1 SGHAT and CDR2 FQNNGV come from the germline V gene. CDR3 length: 14 amino acids. The CDR3 sequence: CASSPTYSSTEAFF. In DNA, the CDR3 is TGTGCCAGCAGCCCGACGTACTCTTCGACTGAAGCTTTCTTT.

The chain is built from TRBV19 and TRBJ1-5; TRBD1 matches 10 bases. J lost 0 bases, V lost 6 bases, and 8 bases had no gene match. Germline CDR1 is LNHDA and CDR2 is SQIVND (reference sequence). This CDR3 comprises 17 residues. This CDR3 reads CASSAWGQGTSNQPQHF. CDR3 nucleotides: TGTGCCAGTAGCGCTTGGGGACAGGGGACTAGCAATCAGCCCCAGCATTTT.

The rearrangement links TRBV5-6 to TRBJ2-5; 12 bases agree with TRBD2. CDR1 and CDR2 from the germline V gene are SGHDT and YYEEEE. V was pared by 3 bases and J by 5 bases, with 11 bases of the junction left unmatched. The CDR3 is 17 amino acids. CDR3 sequence reads: CASSWGPTSGGGETQYF. CDR3 nucleotide sequence: TGTGCCAGCAGCTGGGGCCCGACTAGCGGGGGTGGGGAGACCCAGTACTTC.

This chain uses TRBV2 with TRBJ2-2, with D perhaps matching TRBD2 (6 bases). The germline V and J ends were trimmed by 9 bases and 1 base, with 15 bases remaining between them. The CDR3 has 15 residues. The germline V gene has CDR1 SNHLY and CDR2 FYNNEI. In DNA form, the CDR3 reads TGTGCCAGTACAAGCGGAGGGAAGAACACCGGGGAGCTGTTTTTT. Its protein is CASTSGGKNTGELFF.

The chain combines TRBV6-2 or TRBV6-3 with TRBJ2-5, with D hard to call. The V gene lost 6 bases and the J gene lost 9 bases, with 17 bases spanning the gap. Per the germline V gene, CDR1 is MNHEY and CDR2 is SVGEGT. This CDR3 has 13 amino acids. The CDR3 DNA reads as TGTGCCAGCAGCACCGGGCCCCCAAAGGCCCAGTACTTC. Translated, it gives CASSTGPPKAQYF.

The rearrangement uses TRBV7-5 and TRBJ2-2; TRBD1, the D gene given by the table, was not confirmed from the DNA. TRBV7-5 is termed a pseudogene. The CDR3 covers 15 residues. CDR3 bases: TGTGTCAGAAGCTTCCTGACAGGGCCCACCGGGGAGCTGTTTTTT. Encoded protein: CVRSFLTGPTGELFF.

The chain combines TRBV6-5 with TRBJ1-6; D gene unclear. The CDR3 is made up of 16 amino acids. Germline V lookup: CDR1 MNHEY, CDR2 SVGAGI. With 2 bases removed from V and 0 bases from J, the gap between germline ends came to 8 bases. The CDR3 coding sequence is TGTGCCAGCAGTTACCTTGGGTACTCCTATAATTCACCCCTCCACTTT. Translation gives CASSYLGYSYNSPLHF.